These 26 T cell receptor beta chains originate from one sample sequenced in a study of T cell responses to AZD1222 COVID-19 vaccine. Using immunoSEQ multiplex PCR, the repertoire was profiled, and TCRdb retains in-frame clones only, with some absent. The data contain around 70,000 clones, 65% to 80% of them singletons. The source was peripheral blood, collected on day 0 of AZD1222 vaccination. These receptors were obtained from an adult in good health.

J is TRBJ2-7 and V is TRBV5-5; 7 nucleotides align to TRBD2. The CDR3 contains 11 residues. Germline loops: CDR1 SGHKS, CDR2 YYEKEE (reference sequence). Unmatched junction bases numbered 1, after V lost 6 bases and J lost 4 bases. In nucleotides, the CDR3 is TGTGCCAGCACCGGGGGGTACGAGCAGTACTTC. It translates to CASTGGYEQYF.

This chain links TRBV4-3 with TRBJ2-7, with TRBD1 identical over 7 bases. Germline V gene data show CDR1 as LGHNA and CDR2 as YSLEER. The V gene end was trimmed by 5 bases and the J gene end by 6 bases; junction bases not matched to a gene: 4. This CDR3 region has 12 residues. The chain's CDR3 is CASSNDRAEQYF. Written as DNA, the CDR3 is TGCGCCAGCAGCAACGACAGGGCCGAGCAGTACTTC.

This clone came up a few times. The chain combines TRBV6-1 with TRBJ1-3, with unresolved D. V lost 0 bases, J lost 4 bases, and 7 bases lay in between. The CDR3 is made up of 14 amino acids. The germline gives CDR1 MNHNS, CDR2 SASEGT. CDR3 region: CASSEASGGNTIYF. DNA for the CDR3: TGTGCCAGCAGTGAAGCTTCGGGGGGAAACACCATATATTTT.

The rearrangement links TRBV3-1 (or the pseudogene TRBV3-2) to TRBJ1-6; D unclear. Looked up from germline, CDR1 is LGHDT and CDR2 is YNNKEL (reference sequence). The CDR3 extends over 13 amino acids. Trimming left V 1 base short and J 10 bases short, with 8 bases between. The CDR3 bases are TGTGCCAGCAGCCAAGTCGGTCCCTCACCCCTCCACTTT. Translation gives CASSQVGPSPLHF.

In the case of this clone: Germline is not matched at one junction end, which may reflect a read error. The chain uses TRBV5-1 and TRBJ1-1, with D maybe TRBD1 (5 bases). Germline CDR1 SGHRS, CDR2 YFSETQ. The CDR3 consists of 14 residues. CDR3: CATSPGGGNTEAFF. The CDR3 DNA is TGCGCCACCAGCCCCGGGGGGGGGAACACTGAAGCTTTCTTT.

V and J are TRBV4-1 and TRBJ2-5, with 7 bases lining up with TRBD1. CDR1 is MGHRA and CDR2 is YSYEKL in the germline V gene. V trimming: 4 bases; J trimming: 3 bases; junction bases outside the gene matches: 5. The CDR3 has 14 residues. CDR3: CASSPTGSEETQYF. CDR3 sequence (DNA): TGCGCCAGCAGCCCGACAGGGTCGGAAGAGACCCAGTACTTC.

The rearrangement joins TRBV29-1 to TRBJ2-7, with 10 positions matching TRBD2. CDR3 size: 14 residues. V trimming: 0 bases; J trimming: 4 bases; junction bases outside the gene matches: 3. Germline CDR1 is SQVTM and CDR2 is ANQGSEA. The CDR3 region has the DNA TGCAGCGTTGAAGATTTAGCGGGGGGATACGAGCAGTACTTC. It encodes CSVEDLAGGYEQYF.

This clone has only one observation. V and J are TRBV27 and TRBJ1-2, with D tentatively TRBD1 (5 bases). V lost 6 bases to trimming and J lost 2 bases, with 13 bases between them. This CDR3 is built from 14 residues. The germline V gene encodes CDR1 MNHEY and CDR2 SMNVEV (reference sequence). CDR3 sequence reads: CASSFGTGNYGYTF. The CDR3 nucleotides read TGTGCCAGCAGCTTCGGGACGGGGAACTATGGCTACACCTTC.

The chain couples TRBV19 to TRBJ1-3; D is unclear. The CDR3 sequence is 17 residues long. The V end lost 3 bases, the J end lost 2 bases, and 17 bases lay between the germline ends. Germline-derived CDR1 and CDR2 are LNHDA and SQIVND (reference sequence). As DNA, the CDR3 is TGTGCCAGTAGTATCGCCTCCCACGGCGAGGCTGGAAACACCATATATTTT. Translation: CASSIASHGEAGNTIYF.

This chain connects TRBV2 to TRBJ1-4; D ambiguous. V was cut by 5 bases and J by 0 bases, with 13 bases left in between. The CDR3 has 16 residues. Germline CDR1 and CDR2: SNHLY and FYNNEI. The CDR3: CASSSGLLTTNEKLFF. The CDR3 coding sequence is TGTGCCAGCAGTTCGGGCCTCTTAACAACTAATGAAAAACTGTTTTTT.

This clone was picked up a small number of times. J is TRBJ2-1 and V is TRBV21-1; the D segment call TRBD1 is taken from the table without a DNA check. TRBV21-1 is an annotated pseudogene. The CDR3 consists of 16 residues. CDR3 bases: TGTGCCAGCAGCAAAAACGGGACAGGGGCCTACAATGAGCAGTTCTTC. This sequence encodes CASSKNGTGAYNEQFF.

The rearrangement uses TRBV5-8 and TRBJ2-3; D may be TRBD1 (5 bases). The CDR3 length is 14 residues. Germline CDR1 is SGHTS and CDR2 is YDEGEE. The ends were cut back, 4 bases at V and 2 bases at J, with 11 bases in the middle. CDR3 DNA: TGTGCCAGCAGCGCTAGGACATACACAGATACGCAGTATTTT. Protein: CASSARTYTDTQYF.

This chain links TRBV20-1 with TRBJ2-7, with TRBD1 as a possible D gene (6 bases). The germline CDR1 and CDR2 sequences are DFQATT and SNEGSKA (reference sequence). V was trimmed by 3 bases and J by 2 bases, leaving 11 bases between them. The CDR3 has 13 residues. The CDR3 DNA follows: TGCAGTGCTAGTAGACAGGCCACCTACGAGCAGTACTTC. It codes for CSASRQATYEQYF.

The V call is TRBV18, the J call TRBJ1-4; D is possibly TRBD1 (5 bases). The CDR3 contains 17 residues. Between the trimmed V and J ends, which lost 2 bases and 0 bases, there was a span of 13 bases. Per the germline V gene, CDR1 is KGHSH and CDR2 is LQKENI. The CDR3 spells CASSPGQLIATNEKLFF. DNA of the CDR3: TGTGCCAGCTCACCAGGACAACTCATCGCAACTAATGAAAAACTGTTTTTT.

The chain combines TRBV5-1 with TRBJ1-2; D gene unclear. CDR3 size: 14 residues. Germline CDR1 reads SGHRS; CDR2 reads YFSETQ. Between the trimmed V and J ends, which lost 2 bases and 1 base, there was a span of 9 bases. Here the CDR3 DNA reads TGCGCCAGCAGCTTAGACCATGTTAACTATGGCTACACCTTC. Its protein is CASSLDHVNYGYTF.

With regard to this clone: Different DNA sequences within this sample yield the same CDR3. CDR3 bases: TGCGCCAGCAGCCAACAACAGGTTATTCGGCCCCTCCACTTT. Its protein is CASSQQQVIRPLHF. The chain carries TRBV4-1 and TRBJ1-6; D possibly corresponds to TRBD1 (5 bases). This CDR3 has 14 residues. The germline gives CDR1 MGHRA, CDR2 YSYEKL. Deletions cut 2 bases from V and 13 bases from J, with 15 bases between.

V is TRBV19 and J is TRBJ1-2; 8 positions match TRBD1. The ends lost 7 bases at V and 3 bases at J; junction bases unmatched: 7. The CDR3 runs to 14 residues. Germline loops: CDR1 LNHDA, CDR2 SQIVND (reference sequence). The CDR3 DNA sequence: TGTGCCAGTACTGCCGGGACAGGACACTATGGCTACACCTTC. This translates into CASTAGTGHYGYTF.

This clone was seen just once. The chain is built from TRBV14 and TRBJ1-2, with D possibly being TRBD1 (5 bases). This CDR3 is built from 13 residues. Trimming took 5 bases from V and 8 from J, leaving 15 bases between them. Per the germline V gene, CDR1 is SGHDN and CDR2 is FVKESK. The CDR3 loop reads CASSLQRGGGYTF. The CDR3 DNA reads TGTGCCAGCAGCTTACAACGGGGGGGAGGCTACACCTTC.

CDR3 nucleotide sequence: TGTGCCAGCAGCCAGACGCCAGGGAACTATGGCTACACCTTC. Its protein product is CASSQTPGNYGYTF. V gene TRBV9 combines with J gene TRBJ1-2, with a possible D match to TRBD1 (5 bases). V dropped 4 bases and J dropped 2 bases, with 12 bases sitting between them. The CDR3 runs 14 residues. The germline gives CDR1 SGDLS, CDR2 YYNGEE.

V gene TRBV11-2 combines with J gene TRBJ1-1; possibly TRBD1 for D (5 bases). Per the germline V gene, CDR1 is SGHAT and CDR2 is FQNNGV. Trimming cost V 1 base and J 3 bases, with 15 bases left between them. The CDR3 spans 16 residues. CDR3 loop: CASSLGQTGRDTEAFF. Here the CDR3 DNA reads TGTGCCAGCAGCTTAGGACAGACGGGTAGGGACACTGAAGCTTTCTTT.

The rearrangement links TRBV5-5 to TRBJ2-3, with 7 nucleotides matching TRBD1. Per the germline V gene, CDR1 is SGHKS and CDR2 is YYEKEE (reference sequence). This CDR3 is built from 15 residues. The V gene end was trimmed by 5 bases and the J gene end by 0 bases; junction bases not matched to a gene: 6. The CDR3 is CASSPKQGSTDTQYF. CDR3 bases: TGTGCCAGCAGTCCCAAACAGGGGAGCACAGATACGCAGTATTTT.

V gene TRBV5-6 combines with J gene TRBJ1-3; no clear D. There are 15 residues in the CDR3. The germline V and J ends were trimmed by 0 bases and 2 bases, with 9 bases remaining between them. The germline gives CDR1 SGHDT, CDR2 YYEEEE. CDR3 sequence (DNA): TGTGCCAGCAGCTTGGTGCCCGGCCCTGGAAACACCATATATTTT. It translates to CASSLVPGPGNTIYF.

The V call is TRBV27, the J call TRBJ1-1, with D maybe TRBD1 (5 bases). The germline gives CDR1 MNHEY, CDR2 SMNVEV (reference sequence). This CDR3 comprises 13 residues. Trimming pared 4 bases from V and 4 bases from J, leaving 10 bases between. CDR3 DNA: TGTGCCAGCAGTTGGGGGGGAAGCACTGAAGCTTTCTTT. It translates to CASSWGGSTEAFF.

The CDR3 nucleotides read TGTGCCAGCAGCCAAGAGGGCAGGGGGCGAGTCCGGGGATCCTACGAGCAGTACTTC. Translating it yields CASSQEGRGRVRGSYEQYF. This chain links TRBV14 with TRBJ2-7, with 8 bases matching TRBD1. CDR3 length: 19 amino acids. J lost 1 base, V lost 0 bases, and 14 bases had no gene match. Germline V gives CDR1 SGHDN, CDR2 FVKESK. The variable domain in full, with the rest retrieved from reference TRBV14 and TRBJ2-7, is EAGVTQFPSHSVIEKGQTVTLRCDPISGHDNLYWYRRVMGKEIKFLLHFVKESKQDESGMPNNRFLAERTGGTYSTLKVQPAELEDSGVYFCASSQEGRGRVRGSYEQYFGPGTRLTVT.

V and J are TRBV5-1 and TRBJ2-2; TRBD2 matches 9 bases. With V trimmed by 4 bases and J by 6 bases, 13 bases remained unmatched. Looked up from germline, CDR1 is SGHRS and CDR2 is YFSETQ. This CDR3 spans 17 amino acids. This chain's CDR3 is CASSVPEAGGLSGELFF. The CDR3 bases are TGCGCCAGCAGCGTACCTGAAGCGGGGGGCCTCTCCGGGGAGCTGTTTTTT.

V usage is TRBV3-1 (or the pseudogene TRBV3-2) and J usage is TRBJ1-3; D is uncertain. Germline V gene sequence: CDR1 LGHDT, CDR2 YNNKEL (reference sequence). The CDR3 runs to 17 residues. The V and J ends lost 4 bases and 0 bases respectively, with 16 bases between them. CDR3 protein: CASSPLWVLDSGNTIYF. CDR3 bases: TGTGCCAGCAGCCCGCTTTGGGTGTTGGACTCTGGAAACACCATATATTTT.